This TCR beta chain was profiled in a study of blood T cell repertoires in COVID-19. Profiling relied on immunoSEQ multiplex PCR, and the TCRdb table lists in-frame clones only, not all of them. The sample includes some 220,000 clones, around three quarters seen only once; the top ten take under 8.5%. The table lists this clone with a count of one. The TCR was taken from a woman in her 70s with acute or convalescent COVID-19. Sequenced sample: peripheral blood.

CDR3 residues: CASSATRETQYF. The CDR3, as DNA: TGTGCCAGCAGTGCAACTAGAGAGACCCAGTACTTC. This chain connects TRBV12-3 or TRBV12-4 to TRBJ2-5, with TRBD2 as a possible D gene (5 bases). The V end was cut by 5 bases, the J end by 4 bases, with 8 bases between. CDR3 size: 12 residues.